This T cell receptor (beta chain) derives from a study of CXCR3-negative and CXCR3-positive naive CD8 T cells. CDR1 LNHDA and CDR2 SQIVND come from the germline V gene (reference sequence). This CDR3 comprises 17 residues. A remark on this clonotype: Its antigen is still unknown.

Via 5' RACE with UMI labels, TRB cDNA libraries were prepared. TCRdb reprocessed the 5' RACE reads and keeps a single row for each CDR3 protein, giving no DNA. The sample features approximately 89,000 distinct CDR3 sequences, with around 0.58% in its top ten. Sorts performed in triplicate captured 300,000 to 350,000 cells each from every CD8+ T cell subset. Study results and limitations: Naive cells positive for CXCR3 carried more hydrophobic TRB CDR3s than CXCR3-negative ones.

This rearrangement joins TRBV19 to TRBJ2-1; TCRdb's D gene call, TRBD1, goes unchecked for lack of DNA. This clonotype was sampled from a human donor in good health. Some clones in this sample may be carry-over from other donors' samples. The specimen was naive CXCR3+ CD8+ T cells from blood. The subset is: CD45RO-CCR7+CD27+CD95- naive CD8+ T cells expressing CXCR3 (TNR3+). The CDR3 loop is CASSPGDRRSSYNEQFF.